This T cell receptor (beta chain) was captured by sequencing in a study of blood T cell repertoires in COVID-19. Across the study: Samples of COVID-19 (acute and convalescent) were obtained from the United States, Italy and Spain. PBMCs, B-cell-depleted T cells, or T cells provided the cDNA or gDNA that made up the material.

V lost 6 bases and J lost 4, with 13 bases in between. There are 14 residues in the CDR3. Germline CDR1 and CDR2: MNHEY and SMNVEV (reference sequence). In the source study's methods: Cell counts per sample came from amplifying reference gene primers. TCRdb's copy holds only in-frame clones and misses some; the assay was immunoSEQ multiplex PCR. That table gives V, J and clone size, and the DNA gave D and trimming. This sample has around 270,000 clones; around 83% occur once, and the top ten carry less than 2%. This receptor was obtained from a woman in her thirties or forties who had recovered from COVID-19. V usage is TRBV27 and J usage is TRBJ1-3, with D maybe TRBD1 (6 bases). The specimen sequenced was peripheral blood. The DNA for the CDR3 is TGTGCCAGCAGCAGCCTTGGGGGCGGAAACACCATATATTTT. Translated: CASSSLGGGNTIYF.